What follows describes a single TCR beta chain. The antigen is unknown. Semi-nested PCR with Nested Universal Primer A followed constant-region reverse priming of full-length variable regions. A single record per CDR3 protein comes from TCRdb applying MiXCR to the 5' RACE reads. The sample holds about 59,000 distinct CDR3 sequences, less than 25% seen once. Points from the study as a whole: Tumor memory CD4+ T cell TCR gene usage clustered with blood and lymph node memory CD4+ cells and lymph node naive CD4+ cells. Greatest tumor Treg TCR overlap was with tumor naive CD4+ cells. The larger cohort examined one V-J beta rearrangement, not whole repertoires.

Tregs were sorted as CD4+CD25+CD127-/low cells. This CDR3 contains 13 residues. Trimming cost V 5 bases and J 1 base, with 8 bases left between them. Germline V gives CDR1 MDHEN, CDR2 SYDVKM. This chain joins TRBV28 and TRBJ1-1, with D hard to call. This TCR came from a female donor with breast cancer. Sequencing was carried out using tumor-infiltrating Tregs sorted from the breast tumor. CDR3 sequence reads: CASSRLRNTEAFF. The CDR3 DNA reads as TGTGCCAGCAGTCGACTCAGGAACACTGAAGCTTTCTTT.